A selection of T cell receptor beta chains follows, all from one sample in a study of OX40 agonist ivuxolimab in advanced cancers. Some clones are missing from TCRdb's copy, which holds only in-frame ones; the method was immunoSEQ multiplex PCR. The data hold about 33,000 clones, with 79% observed a single time. Sequenced here: CD4+ or CD8+ T cells sorted from blood, sampled in a trial of the OX40 agonist ivuxolimab. The source is an adult with an advanced solid tumor such as melanoma, head and neck, liver or kidney cancer. The CDR3 runs from the conserved cysteine through the conserved F or W. D genes are given only for firm matches. The size field is filled for only some rows; it gives once, few, many or a size class.

v_call: TRBV7-2
j_call: TRBJ2-7
clone_size: .
d_call: .
cdr3_aa: CASSSPSRSYEQYF
cdr3_nt: TGTGCCAGCAGCTCCCCGTCTAGATCCTACGAGCAGTACTTC

v_call: TRBV6-5
j_call: TRBJ1-5
clone_size: medium-sized
d_call: .
cdr3_aa: CASSTTGSLDQPQHF
cdr3_nt: TGTGCCAGCAGTACCACCGGGTCATTGGATCAGCCCCAGCATTTT

v_call: TRBV6-5
j_call: TRBJ1-2
clone_size: .
d_call: .
cdr3_aa: CASKGGGRGPYGYTF
cdr3_nt: TGTGCCAGCAAGGGGGGGGGCCGGGGCCCCTATGGCTACACCTTC

v_call: TRBV12-5
j_call: TRBJ1-5
clone_size: .
d_call: .
cdr3_aa: CASGLGRGGNQPQHF
cdr3_nt: TGTGCTAGTGGTTTGGGCCGGGGGGGGAATCAGCCCCAGCATTTT

v_call: TRBV10-1
j_call: TRBJ1-1
clone_size: .
d_call: TRBD1
cdr3_aa: CASSEAGAGGQAFF
cdr3_nt: TGCGCCAGCAGTGAAGCGGGGGCAGGGGGGCAAGCTTTCTTT

v_call: TRBV2
j_call: TRBJ2-7
clone_size: .
d_call: .
cdr3_aa: CASTRGFYEQYF
cdr3_nt: TGTGCCAGCACTCGGGGCTTCTACGAGCAGTACTTC

v_call: TRBV2
j_call: TRBJ2-1
clone_size: .
d_call: TRBD2
cdr3_aa: CASSLLAEYNEQFF
cdr3_nt: TGTGCCAGCAGTTTACTAGCGGAGTACAATGAGCAGTTCTTC

v_call: TRBV6-5
j_call: TRBJ1-2
clone_size: .
d_call: TRBD1
cdr3_aa: CASRPGQGASYGYTF
cdr3_nt: TGTGCCAGCAGACCTGGACAGGGAGCATCCTATGGCTACACCTTC

v_call: TRBV9
j_call: TRBJ1-2
clone_size: .
d_call: .
cdr3_aa: CASSVDRNYGYTF
cdr3_nt: TGTGCCAGCAGCGTAGACAGGAACTATGGCTACACCTTC

v_call: TRBV7-9
j_call: TRBJ2-1
clone_size: .
d_call: .
cdr3_aa: CASSSIESRSYNEQFF
cdr3_nt: TGTGCCAGCAGCTCCATAGAAAGTCGTTCCTACAATGAGCAGTTCTTC

v_call: TRBV5-1
j_call: TRBJ2-5
clone_size: .
d_call: .
cdr3_aa: CASSLGTVQETQYF
cdr3_nt: TGCGCCAGCAGCTTGGGGACGGTCCAAGAGACCCAGTACTTC

v_call: TRBV10-2
j_call: TRBJ2-5
clone_size: few
d_call: TRBD1
cdr3_aa: CASSGTGQMETQYF
cdr3_nt: TGCGCCAGCAGCGGGACAGGGCAGATGGAGACCCAGTACTTC

v_call: TRBV30
j_call: TRBJ2-1
clone_size: .
d_call: .
cdr3_aa: CAWSEYNNEQFF
cdr3_nt: TGTGCCTGGAGTGAATATAACAATGAGCAGTTCTTC

v_call: TRBV13
j_call: TRBJ2-7
clone_size: .
d_call: TRBD1
cdr3_aa: CASSFGQEDRNF
cdr3_nt: TGTGCCAGCAGCTTCGGACAGGAAGATAGAAACTTC